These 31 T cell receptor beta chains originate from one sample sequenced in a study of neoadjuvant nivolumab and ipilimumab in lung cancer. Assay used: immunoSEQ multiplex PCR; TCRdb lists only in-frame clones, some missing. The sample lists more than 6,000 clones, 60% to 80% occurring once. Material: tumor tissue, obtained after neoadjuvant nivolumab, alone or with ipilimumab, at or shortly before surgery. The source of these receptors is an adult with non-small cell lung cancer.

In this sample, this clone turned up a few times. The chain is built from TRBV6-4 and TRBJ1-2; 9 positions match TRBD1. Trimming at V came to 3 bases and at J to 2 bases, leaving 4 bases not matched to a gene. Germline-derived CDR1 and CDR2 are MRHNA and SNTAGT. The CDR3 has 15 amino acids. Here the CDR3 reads CASSESTGGNYGYTF. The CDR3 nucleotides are TGTGCCAGCAGTGAGTCGACAGGGGGGAACTATGGCTACACCTTC.

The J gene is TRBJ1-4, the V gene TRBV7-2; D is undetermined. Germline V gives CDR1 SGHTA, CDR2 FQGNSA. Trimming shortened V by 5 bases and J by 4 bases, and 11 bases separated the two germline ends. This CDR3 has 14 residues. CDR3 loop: CASSPDVFNEKLFF. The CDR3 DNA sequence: TGTGCCAGCAGCCCGGACGTCTTTAATGAAAAACTGTTTTTT. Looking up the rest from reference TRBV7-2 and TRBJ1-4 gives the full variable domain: GAGVSQSPSNKVTEKGKDVELRCDPISGHTALYWYRQSLGQGLEFLIYFQGNSAPDKSGLPSDRFSAERTGGSVSTLTIQRTQQEDSAVYLCASSPDVFNEKLFFGSGTQLSVL.

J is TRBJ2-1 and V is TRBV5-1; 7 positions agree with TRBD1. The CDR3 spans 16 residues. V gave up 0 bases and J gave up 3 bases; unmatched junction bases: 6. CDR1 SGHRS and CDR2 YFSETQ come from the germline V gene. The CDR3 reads CASSLAGAGGYNEQFF. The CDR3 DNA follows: TGCGCCAGCAGCTTGGCCGGAGCAGGGGGCTACAATGAGCAGTTCTTC.

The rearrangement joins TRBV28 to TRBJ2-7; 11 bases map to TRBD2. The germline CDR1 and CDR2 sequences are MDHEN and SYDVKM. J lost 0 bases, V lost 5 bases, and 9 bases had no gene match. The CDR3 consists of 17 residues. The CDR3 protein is CASSTRLAGMSSYEQYF. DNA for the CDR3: TGTGCCAGCAGTACCAGACTAGCGGGAATGAGCTCCTACGAGCAGTACTTC.

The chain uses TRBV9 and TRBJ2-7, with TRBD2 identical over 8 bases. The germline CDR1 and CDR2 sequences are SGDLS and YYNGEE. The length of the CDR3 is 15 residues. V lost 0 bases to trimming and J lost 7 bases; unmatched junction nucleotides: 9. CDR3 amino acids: CASSVEPGGAWEQYF. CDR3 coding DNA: TGTGCCAGCAGCGTAGAGCCGGGAGGGGCCTGGGAGCAGTACTTC.

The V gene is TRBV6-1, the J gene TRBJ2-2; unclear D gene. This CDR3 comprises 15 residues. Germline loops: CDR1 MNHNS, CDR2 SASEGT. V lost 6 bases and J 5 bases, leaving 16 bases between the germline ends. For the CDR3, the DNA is TGTGCCAGCAGCCGGACCCTTTTCGGAACCGGGGAGCTGTTTTTT. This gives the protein CASSRTLFGTGELFF.

The CDR3 nucleotides are TGTGCCAGCAGTGAGCGCACGGGACTAGCACCGGGTGAGCAGTTCTTC. Translation: CASSERTGLAPGEQFF. The gene calls are TRBV2 and TRBJ2-1; TRBD2 aligns across 9 bases. V trimming: 3 bases; J trimming: 9 bases; junction bases outside the gene matches: 12. The CDR3 runs 16 residues. The germline gives CDR1 SNHLY, CDR2 FYNNEI.

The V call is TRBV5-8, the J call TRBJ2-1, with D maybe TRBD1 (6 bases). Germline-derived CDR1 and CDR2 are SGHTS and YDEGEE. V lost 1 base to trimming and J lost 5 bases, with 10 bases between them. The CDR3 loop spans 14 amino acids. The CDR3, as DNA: TGTGCCAGCAGCTTGACAGGGTGGGACAATGAGCAGTTCTTC. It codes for CASSLTGWDNEQFF.

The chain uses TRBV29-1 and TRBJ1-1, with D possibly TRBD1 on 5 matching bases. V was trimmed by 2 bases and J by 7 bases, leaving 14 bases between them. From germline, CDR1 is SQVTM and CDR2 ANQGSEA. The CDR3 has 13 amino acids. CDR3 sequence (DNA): TGCAGCGTTGAAAATATGGCCGGGGGTGAAGCTTTCTTT. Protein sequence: CSVENMAGGEAFF.

The CDR3 DNA follows: TGTGCCAGTAGTAAGCGACACTCGGGCAATCAGCCCCAGCATTTT. Translated, it gives CASSKRHSGNQPQHF. The chain joins TRBV19 to TRBJ1-5; no clear D gene. This CDR3 spans 15 amino acids. The V end lost 4 bases, the J end lost 2 bases, and 12 bases lay between the germline ends. The V gene's germline CDR1 is LNHDA and CDR2 SQIVND (reference sequence).

Written as DNA, the CDR3 is TGTGCCAGCAGCCAGGGAGGGGCTAGCGGGAACCTAGCCAAAAACATTCAGTACTTC. Translation gives CASSQGGASGNLAKNIQYF. J is TRBJ2-4 and V is TRBV4-2; 9 bases map to TRBD2. Germline V CDR1 and CDR2: LGHNA, YNFKEQ. The CDR3 totals 19 residues. With V trimmed by 3 bases and J by 0 bases, 12 bases remained unmatched.

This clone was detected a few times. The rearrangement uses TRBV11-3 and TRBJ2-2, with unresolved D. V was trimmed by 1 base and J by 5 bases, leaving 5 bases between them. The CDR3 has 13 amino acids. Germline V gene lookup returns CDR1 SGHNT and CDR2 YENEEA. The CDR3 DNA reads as TGTGCCAGCAGCTTAGTTAGGACCGGGGAGCTGTTTTTT. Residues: CASSLVRTGELFF.

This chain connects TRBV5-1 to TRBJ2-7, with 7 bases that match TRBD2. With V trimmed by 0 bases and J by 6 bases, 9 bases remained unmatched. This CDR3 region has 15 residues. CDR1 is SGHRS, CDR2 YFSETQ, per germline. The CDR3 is CASSLGRSGGGEQYF. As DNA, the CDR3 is TGCGCCAGCAGCTTGGGGAGGTCGGGGGGTGGCGAGCAGTACTTC.

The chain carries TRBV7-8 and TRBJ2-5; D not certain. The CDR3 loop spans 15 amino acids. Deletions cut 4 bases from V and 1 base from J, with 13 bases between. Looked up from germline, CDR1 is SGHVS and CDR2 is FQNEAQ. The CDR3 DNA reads TGTGCCAGCAGCTGGGTAGCCTTCGTCCAAGAGACCCAGTACTTC. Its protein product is CASSWVAFVQETQYF. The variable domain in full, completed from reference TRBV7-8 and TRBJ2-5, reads GAGVSQSPRYKVAKRGQDVALRCDPISGHVSLFWYQQALGQGPEFLTYFQNEAQLDKSGLPSDRFFAERPEGSVSTLKIQRTQQEDSAVYLCASSWVAFVQETQYFGPGTRLLVL.

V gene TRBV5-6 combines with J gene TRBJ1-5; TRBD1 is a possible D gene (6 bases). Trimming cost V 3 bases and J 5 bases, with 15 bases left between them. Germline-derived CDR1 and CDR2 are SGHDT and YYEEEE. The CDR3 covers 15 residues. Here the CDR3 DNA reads TGTGCCAGCAGCTCCCAGGGGTTCGGAGATCAGCCCCAGCATTTT. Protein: CASSSQGFGDQPQHF.

CDR3 amino acids: CASSEGLAGGHEQYF. CDR3 in DNA: TGTGCCAGCAGTGAGGGGCTAGCGGGAGGCCACGAGCAGTACTTC. This chain joins TRBV25-1 and TRBJ2-7; 11 bases align to TRBD2. The germline CDR1 and CDR2 sequences are MGHDK and SYGVNS. V gave up 3 bases and J gave up 5 bases; unmatched junction bases: 6. CDR3 length: 15 amino acids.

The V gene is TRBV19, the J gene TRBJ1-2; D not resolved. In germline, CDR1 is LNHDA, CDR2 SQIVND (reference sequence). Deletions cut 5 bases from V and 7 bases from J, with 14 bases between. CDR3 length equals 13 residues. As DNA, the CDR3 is TGTGCCAGTAGTGTCAGTTCTCGGGCTGGCTACACCTTC. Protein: CASSVSSRAGYTF.

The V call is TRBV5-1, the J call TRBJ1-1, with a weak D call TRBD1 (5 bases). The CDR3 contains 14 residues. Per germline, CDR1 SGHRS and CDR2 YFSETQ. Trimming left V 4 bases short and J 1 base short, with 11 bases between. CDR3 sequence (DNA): TGCGCCAGCAGCCCACGAACAGGGAACACTGAAGCTTTCTTT. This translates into CASSPRTGNTEAFF.

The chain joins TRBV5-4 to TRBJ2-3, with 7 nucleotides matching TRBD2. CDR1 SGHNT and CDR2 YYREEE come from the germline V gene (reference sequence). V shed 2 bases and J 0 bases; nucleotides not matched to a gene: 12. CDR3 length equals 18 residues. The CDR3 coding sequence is TGTGCCAGCAGCTTTCGGCTAGCGGAGGCCCTTAGCACAGATACGCAGTATTTT. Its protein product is CASSFRLAEALSTDTQYF.

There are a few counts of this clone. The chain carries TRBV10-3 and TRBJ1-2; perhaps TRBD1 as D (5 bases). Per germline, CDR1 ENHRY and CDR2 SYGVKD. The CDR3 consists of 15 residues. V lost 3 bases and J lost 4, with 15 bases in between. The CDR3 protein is CAISDPRGYGYGYTF. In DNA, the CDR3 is TGTGCCATCAGTGACCCCCGGGGGTACGGCTATGGCTACACCTTC.

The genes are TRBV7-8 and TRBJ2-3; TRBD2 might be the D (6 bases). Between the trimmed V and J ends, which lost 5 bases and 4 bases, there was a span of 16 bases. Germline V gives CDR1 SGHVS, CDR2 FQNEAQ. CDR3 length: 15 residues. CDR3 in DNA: TGTGCCAGCAGCGCCGGGACTCCCCGGGCAGATACGCAGTATTTT. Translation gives CASSAGTPRADTQYF.

CDR3 sequence: CAITQRTSGRRNEQFF. In DNA form, the CDR3 reads TGTGCCATCACCCAACGGACTAGCGGGAGGCGGAATGAGCAGTTCTTC. The V and J genes are TRBV10-3 and TRBJ2-1; 14 bases fit TRBD2. The CDR3 extends over 16 amino acids. Germline trimming cut 7 bases from V and 7 bases from J; bases unmatched to any gene: 9. From germline, CDR1 is ENHRY and CDR2 SYGVKD.

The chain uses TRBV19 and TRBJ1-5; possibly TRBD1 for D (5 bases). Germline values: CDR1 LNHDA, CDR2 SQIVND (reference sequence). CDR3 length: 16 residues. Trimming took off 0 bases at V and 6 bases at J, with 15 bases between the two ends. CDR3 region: CASSIEGGARVQPQHF. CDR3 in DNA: TGTGCCAGTAGTATAGAGGGAGGGGCGCGGGTTCAGCCCCAGCATTTT.

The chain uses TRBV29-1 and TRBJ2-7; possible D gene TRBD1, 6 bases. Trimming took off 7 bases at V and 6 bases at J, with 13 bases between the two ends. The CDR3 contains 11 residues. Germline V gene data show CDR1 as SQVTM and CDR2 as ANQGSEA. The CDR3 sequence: CSASRGGEQYF. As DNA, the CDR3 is TGCAGCGCGTCCAGGGGTGGCGAGCAGTACTTC.

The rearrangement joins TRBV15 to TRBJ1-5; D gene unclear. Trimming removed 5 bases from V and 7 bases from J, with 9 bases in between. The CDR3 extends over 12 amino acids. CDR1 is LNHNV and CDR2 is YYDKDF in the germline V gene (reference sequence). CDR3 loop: CATSGMDQPQHF. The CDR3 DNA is TGTGCCACCAGCGGGATGGACCAGCCCCAGCATTTT.

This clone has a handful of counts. CDR3 nucleotide sequence: TGTGCCAGCAGCTTATTCCGCCTAGCGGGAGAGAGAGAAAACGAGCAGTACTTC. Its translation is CASSLFRLAGERENEQYF. V gene TRBV7-9 combines with J gene TRBJ2-7; TRBD2 agrees at 10 bases. V lost 2 bases, J lost 5 bases, and 15 bases stayed unmatched. The germline V gene encodes CDR1 SEHNR and CDR2 FQNEAQ (reference sequence). The CDR3 loop spans 18 amino acids.

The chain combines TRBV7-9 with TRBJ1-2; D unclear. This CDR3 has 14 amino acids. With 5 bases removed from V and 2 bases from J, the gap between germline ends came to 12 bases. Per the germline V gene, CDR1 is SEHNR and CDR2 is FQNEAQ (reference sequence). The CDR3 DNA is TGTGCCAGCAGCCTTCTGGAATGGAACTATGGCTACACCTTC. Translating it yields CASSLLEWNYGYTF.

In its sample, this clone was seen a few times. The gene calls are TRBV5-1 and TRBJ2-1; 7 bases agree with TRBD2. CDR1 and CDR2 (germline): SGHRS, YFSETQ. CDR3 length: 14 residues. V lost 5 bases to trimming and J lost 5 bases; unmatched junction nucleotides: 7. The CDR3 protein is CASRRGSLDNEQFF. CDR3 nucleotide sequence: TGCGCCAGCAGACGCGGGAGTCTCGACAATGAGCAGTTCTTC.

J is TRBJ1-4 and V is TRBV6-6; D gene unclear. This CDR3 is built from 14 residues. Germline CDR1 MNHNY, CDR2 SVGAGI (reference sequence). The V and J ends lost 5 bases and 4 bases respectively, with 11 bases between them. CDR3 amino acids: CASSRQERNEKLFF. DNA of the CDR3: TGTGCCAGCAGTCGGCAGGAGCGTAATGAAAAACTGTTTTTT.

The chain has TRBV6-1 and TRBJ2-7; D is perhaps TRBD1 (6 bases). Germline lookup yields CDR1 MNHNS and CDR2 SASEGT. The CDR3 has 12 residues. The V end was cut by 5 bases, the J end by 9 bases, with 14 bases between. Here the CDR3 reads CASSSNRAGQYF. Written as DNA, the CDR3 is TGTGCCAGCAGTTCAAACAGGGCGGGGCAGTACTTC.

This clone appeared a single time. The CDR3 coding sequence is TGCGCCAGCAGCATAGGGGGACCGGGGGATGAGCAGTTCTTC. Protein sequence: CASSIGGPGDEQFF. The chain uses TRBV5-1 and TRBJ2-1; D is perhaps TRBD1 or TRBD2 (6 bases each). The CDR3 is 14 residues long. Germline CDR1 SGHRS, CDR2 YFSETQ. Between the trimmed V and J ends, which lost 4 bases and 8 bases, there was a span of 16 bases.